These 2 T cell receptor beta chains came from one sample sequenced in a study of T cells after posttransplantation cyclophosphamide. The repertoire was sequenced with immunoSEQ multiplex PCR; TCRdb's copy has only in-frame clones and lacks some. Of about 32,000 clones in the sample, 70% to 90% were seen once. The sequencing input was PBMCs. These receptors originate from a woman aged 40 to 49 with a blood cancer, CMV-positive, and with a related stem cell donor.

This chain uses TRBV7-9 with TRBJ2-3; D not resolved. V shed 3 bases and J shed 4 bases, with 5 bases lying between them. Germline V gene data show CDR1 as SEHNR and CDR2 as FQNEAQ (reference sequence). This CDR3 region has 12 residues. CDR3 coding DNA: TGTGCCAGCAGCTTTCTCCCAGATACGCAGTATTTT. This encodes CASSFLPDTQYF.

The V and J genes are TRBV4-2 and TRBJ2-1, with 12 bases lining up with TRBD2. The V segment lost 6 bases and the J segment 8 bases; nucleotides outside the gene matches: 5. From germline, CDR1 is LGHNA and CDR2 YNFKEQ. The CDR3 runs 14 residues. The CDR3, as DNA: TGTGCCAGCAGGAGGACTAGCGGGGTGGATGAGCAGTTCTTC. The encoded protein is CASRRTSGVDEQFF.